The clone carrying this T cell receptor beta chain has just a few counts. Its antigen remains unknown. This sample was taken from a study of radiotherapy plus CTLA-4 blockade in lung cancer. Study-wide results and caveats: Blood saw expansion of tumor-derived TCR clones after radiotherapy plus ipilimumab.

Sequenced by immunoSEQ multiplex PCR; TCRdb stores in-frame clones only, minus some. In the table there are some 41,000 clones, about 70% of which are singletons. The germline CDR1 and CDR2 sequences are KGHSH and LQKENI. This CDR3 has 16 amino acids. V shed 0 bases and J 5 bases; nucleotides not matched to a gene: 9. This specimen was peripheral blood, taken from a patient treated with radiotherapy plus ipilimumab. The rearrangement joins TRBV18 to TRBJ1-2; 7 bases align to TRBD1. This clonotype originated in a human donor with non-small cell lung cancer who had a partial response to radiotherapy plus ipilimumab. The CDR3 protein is CASSPPPVKGAYGYTF. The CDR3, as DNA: TGTGCCAGCTCACCACCCCCCGTAAAGGGGGCGTATGGCTACACCTTC. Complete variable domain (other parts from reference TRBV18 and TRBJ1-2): NAGVMQNPRHLVRRRGQEARLRCSPMKGHSHVYWYRQLPEEGLKFMVYLQKENIIDESGMPKERFSAEFPKEGPSILRIQQVVRGDSAAYFCASSPPPVKGAYGYTFGSGTRLTVV.